These 8 T cell receptor beta chains originate from one sample sequenced in a study of CD8 T cells in ankylosing spondylitis. TCRdb redid the calling of the 5' RACE reads with MiXCR, one entry per CDR3 protein. The sample shows under 400,000 distinct CDR3 sequences, 11% of them seen only once. The sample comprised blood, either unsorted or a sorted T cell fraction (not recorded which). The receptor set was obtained from a female donor with ankylosing spondylitis or in good health (not recorded which).

This clonotype was recorded a few times. The V call is TRBV20-1, the J call TRBJ1-2; 9 bases are a match to TRBD1. Germline V gene data show CDR1 as DFQATT and CDR2 as SNEGSKA (reference sequence). This CDR3 spans 14 amino acids. V lost 3 bases, J lost 7 bases, and 9 bases stayed unmatched. CDR3 DNA sequence: TGCAGTGCTAGGGGAGACAGGGGGTTAGTTGGCTACACCTTC. Translated, it gives CSARGDRGLVGYTF.

In this sample, this clonotype turned up a few times. This chain links TRBV11-2 with TRBJ2-7; D is possibly TRBD1 or TRBD2 (5 bases each). The CDR3 has 14 amino acids. Trimming removed 0 bases at V and 7 bases at J, with 13 bases between. In germline, CDR1 is SGHAT, CDR2 FQNNGV. The CDR3 coding sequence is TGTGCCAGCAGCTTAGATCGGGGCCCGGGTGAGCAGTACTTC. Its translation is CASSLDRGPGEQYF.

This clonotype appeared a few times. This chain joins TRBV6-2 or TRBV6-3 and TRBJ2-2; TRBD1 or TRBD2 may be the D gene (5 bases each). This CDR3 has 16 residues. The V gene lost 4 bases and the J gene lost 6 bases, with 18 bases spanning the gap. The germline V gene encodes CDR1 MNHEY and CDR2 SVGEGT. The chain's CDR3 is CASSFARPGSAGELFF. For the CDR3, the DNA is TGTGCCAGCAGTTTCGCCCGACCAGGGAGCGCCGGGGAGCTGTTTTTT.

In this sample, this clonotype turned up many times. The chain couples TRBV7-2 to TRBJ2-2; 9 positions agree with TRBD2. Germline lookup yields CDR1 SGHTA and CDR2 FQGNSA. The junction had 1 base not matched to a gene; V was cut back by 1 base and J by 4 bases. The CDR3 spans 15 residues. The chain's CDR3 is CASSLDSGSTGELFF. The CDR3 bases are TGTGCCAGCAGCTTAGATAGCGGGAGCACCGGGGAGCTGTTTTTT.

The chain is built from TRBV27 and TRBJ2-7; 8 bases fit TRBD2. Germline V CDR1 and CDR2: MNHEY, SMNVEV (reference sequence). The CDR3 consists of 16 residues. Trimming at V came to 0 bases and at J to 3 bases, leaving 7 bases not matched to a gene. The CDR3 bases are TGTGCCAGCAGTTTATCCGTGAGTAGCGGGATCTACGAGCAGTACTTC. Translated, it gives CASSLSVSSGIYEQYF.

This clonotype occurred many times. The genes are TRBV28 and TRBJ2-3, with D maybe TRBD1 (6 bases). Trimming removed 5 bases at V and 0 bases at J, with 12 bases between. This CDR3 is 15 amino acids long. Germline CDR1 reads MDHEN; CDR2 reads SYDVKM. The CDR3: CASSPGQLSTDTQYF. The CDR3 DNA follows: TGTGCCAGCAGTCCCGGACAGCTTAGCACAGATACGCAGTATTTT.

In its sample, this clonotype was seen many times. The rearrangement uses TRBV12-3 or TRBV12-4 and TRBJ1-3, with a possible D match to TRBD1 (6 bases). Trimming pared 6 bases from V and 16 bases from J, leaving 16 bases between. CDR3 size: 11 residues. Written as DNA, the CDR3 is TGTGCCAGCAGCCGCGGGACAAACCATTATTTT. Protein product: CASSRGTNHYF.

This clonotype has a count of ten or more. The rearrangement uses TRBV15 and TRBJ2-1; the D gene is possibly TRBD1 (5 bases). The V gene lost 7 bases and the J gene lost 3 bases, with 10 bases spanning the gap. The CDR3 sequence is 13 residues long. Germline CDR1 is LNHNV and CDR2 is YYDKDF (reference sequence). The CDR3: CATKDNFYNEQFF. In nucleotides, the CDR3 is TGTGCCACCAAGGACAACTTCTACAATGAGCAGTTCTTC.